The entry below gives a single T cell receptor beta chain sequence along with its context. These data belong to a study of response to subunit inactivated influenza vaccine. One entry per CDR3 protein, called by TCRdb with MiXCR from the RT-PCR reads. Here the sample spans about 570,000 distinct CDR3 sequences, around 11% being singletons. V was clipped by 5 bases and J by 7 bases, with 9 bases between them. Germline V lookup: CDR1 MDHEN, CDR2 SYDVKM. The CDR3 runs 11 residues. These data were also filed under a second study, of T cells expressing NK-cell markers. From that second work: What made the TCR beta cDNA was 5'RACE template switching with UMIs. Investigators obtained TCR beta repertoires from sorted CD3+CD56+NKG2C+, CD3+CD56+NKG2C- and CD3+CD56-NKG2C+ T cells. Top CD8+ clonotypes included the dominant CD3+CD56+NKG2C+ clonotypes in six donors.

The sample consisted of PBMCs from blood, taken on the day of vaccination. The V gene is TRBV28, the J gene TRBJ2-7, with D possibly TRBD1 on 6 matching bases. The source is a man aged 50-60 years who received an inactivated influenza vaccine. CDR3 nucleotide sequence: TGTGCCAGCAGTACCGACAGGGAGCAGTACTTC. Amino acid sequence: CASSTDREQYF.